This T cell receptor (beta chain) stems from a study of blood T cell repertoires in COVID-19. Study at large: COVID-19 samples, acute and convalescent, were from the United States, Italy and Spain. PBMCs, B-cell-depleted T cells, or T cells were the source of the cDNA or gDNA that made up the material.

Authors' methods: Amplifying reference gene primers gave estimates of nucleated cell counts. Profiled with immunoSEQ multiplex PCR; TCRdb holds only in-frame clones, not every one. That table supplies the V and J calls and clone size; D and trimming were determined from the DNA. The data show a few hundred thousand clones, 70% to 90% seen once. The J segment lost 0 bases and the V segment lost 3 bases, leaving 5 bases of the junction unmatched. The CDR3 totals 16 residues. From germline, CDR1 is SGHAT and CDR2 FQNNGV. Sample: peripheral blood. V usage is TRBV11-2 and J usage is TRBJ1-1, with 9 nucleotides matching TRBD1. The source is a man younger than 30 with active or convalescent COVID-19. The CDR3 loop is CASSFPRDRVNTEAFF. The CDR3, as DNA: TGTGCCAGCAGCTTTCCTAGGGACAGGGTGAACACTGAAGCTTTCTTT. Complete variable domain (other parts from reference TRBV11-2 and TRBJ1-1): EAGVAQSPRYKIIEKRQSVAFWCNPISGHATLYWYQQILGQGPKLLIQFQNNGVVDDSQLPKDRFSAERLKGVDSTLKIQPAKLEDSAVYLCASSFPRDRVNTEAFFGQGTRLTVV.